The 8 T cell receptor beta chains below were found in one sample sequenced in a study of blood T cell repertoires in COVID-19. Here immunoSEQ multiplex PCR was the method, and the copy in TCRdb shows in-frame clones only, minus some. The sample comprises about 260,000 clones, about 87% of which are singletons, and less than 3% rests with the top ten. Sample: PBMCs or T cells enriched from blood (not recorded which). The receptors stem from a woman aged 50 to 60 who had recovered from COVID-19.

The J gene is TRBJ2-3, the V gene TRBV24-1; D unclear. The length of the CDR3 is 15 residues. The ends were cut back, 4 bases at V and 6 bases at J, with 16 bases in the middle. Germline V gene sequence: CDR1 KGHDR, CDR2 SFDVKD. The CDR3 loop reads CATSDPRSRFDTQYF. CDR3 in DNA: TGTGCCACCAGTGACCCCCGGTCTCGCTTTGATACGCAGTATTTT.

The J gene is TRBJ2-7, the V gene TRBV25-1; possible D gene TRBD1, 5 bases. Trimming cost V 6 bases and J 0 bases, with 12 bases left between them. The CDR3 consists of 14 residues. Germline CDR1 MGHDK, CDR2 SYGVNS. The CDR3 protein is CASRRAGISYEQYF. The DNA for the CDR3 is TGTGCCAGCAGAAGGGCAGGGATCTCCTACGAGCAGTACTTC.

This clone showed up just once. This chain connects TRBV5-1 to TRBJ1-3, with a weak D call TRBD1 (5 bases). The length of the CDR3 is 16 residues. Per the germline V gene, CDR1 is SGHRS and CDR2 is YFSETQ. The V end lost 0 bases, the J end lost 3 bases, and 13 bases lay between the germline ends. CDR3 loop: CASSLAGQGLGNTIYF. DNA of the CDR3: TGCGCCAGCAGCTTGGCCGGACAAGGGCTTGGAAACACCATATATTTT.

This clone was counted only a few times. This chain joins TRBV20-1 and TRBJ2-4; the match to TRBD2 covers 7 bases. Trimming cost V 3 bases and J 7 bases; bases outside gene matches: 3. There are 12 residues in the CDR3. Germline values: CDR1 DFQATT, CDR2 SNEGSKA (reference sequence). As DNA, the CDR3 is TGCAGTGCTAGTGACGGGGGGAACATTCAGTACTTC. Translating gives CSASDGGNIQYF.

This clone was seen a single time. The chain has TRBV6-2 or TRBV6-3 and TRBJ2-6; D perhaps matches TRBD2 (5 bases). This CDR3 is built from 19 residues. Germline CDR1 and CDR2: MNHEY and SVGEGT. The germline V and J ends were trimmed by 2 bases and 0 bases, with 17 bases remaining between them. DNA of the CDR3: TGTGCCAGCAGTTACCCCCAGAGGGCGTCTAGCTCTGGGGCCAACGTCCTGACTTTC. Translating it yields CASSYPQRASSSGANVLTF.

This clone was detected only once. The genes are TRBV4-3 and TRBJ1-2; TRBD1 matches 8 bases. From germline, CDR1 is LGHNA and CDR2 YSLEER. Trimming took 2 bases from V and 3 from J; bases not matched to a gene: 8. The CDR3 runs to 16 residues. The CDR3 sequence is CASSQKVQGADYGYTF. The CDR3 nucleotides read TGCGCCAGCAGCCAAAAAGTCCAGGGGGCGGACTATGGCTACACCTTC.

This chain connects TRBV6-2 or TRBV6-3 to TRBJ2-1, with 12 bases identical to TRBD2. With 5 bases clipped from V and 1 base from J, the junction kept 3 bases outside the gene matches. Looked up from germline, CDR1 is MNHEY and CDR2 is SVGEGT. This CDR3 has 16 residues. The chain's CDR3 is CASSTTSGGSYNEQFF. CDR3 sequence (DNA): TGTGCCAGCAGTACCACTAGCGGGGGGTCCTACAATGAGCAGTTCTTC.

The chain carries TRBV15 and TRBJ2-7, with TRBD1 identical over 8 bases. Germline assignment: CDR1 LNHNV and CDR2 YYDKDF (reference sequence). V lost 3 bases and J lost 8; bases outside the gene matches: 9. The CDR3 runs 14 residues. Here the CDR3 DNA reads TGTGCCACCAGCAGCATTGAGGACAGGGAACAGCAGTACTTC. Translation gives CATSSIEDREQQYF.